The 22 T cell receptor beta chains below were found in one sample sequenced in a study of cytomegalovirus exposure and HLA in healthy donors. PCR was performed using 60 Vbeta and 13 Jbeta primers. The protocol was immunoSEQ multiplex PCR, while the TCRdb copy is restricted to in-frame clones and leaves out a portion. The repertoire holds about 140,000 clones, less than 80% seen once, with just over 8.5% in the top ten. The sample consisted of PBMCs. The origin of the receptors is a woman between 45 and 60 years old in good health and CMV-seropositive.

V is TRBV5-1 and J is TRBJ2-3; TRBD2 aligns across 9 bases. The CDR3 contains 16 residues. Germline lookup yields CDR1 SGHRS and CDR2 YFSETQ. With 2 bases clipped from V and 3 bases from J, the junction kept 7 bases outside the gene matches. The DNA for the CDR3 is TGCGCCAGCAGCTTCGGAGGCGGGGGGGCGACAGATACGCAGTATTTT. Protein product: CASSFGGGGATDTQYF.

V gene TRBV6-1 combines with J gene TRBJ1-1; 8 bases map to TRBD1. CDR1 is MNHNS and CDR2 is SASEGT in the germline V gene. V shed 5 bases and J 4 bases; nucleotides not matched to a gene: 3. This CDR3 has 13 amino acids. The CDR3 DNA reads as TGTGCCAGCAGTTCTGACAGGGGCACTGAAGCTTTCTTT. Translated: CASSSDRGTEAFF.

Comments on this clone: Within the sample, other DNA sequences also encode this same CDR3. The CDR3 nucleotides are TGTGCCTGGAGTCTGGGGAGCTCCTATAATTCACCCCTCCACTTT. Protein product: CAWSLGSSYNSPLHF. V is TRBV30 and J is TRBJ1-6, with no clear D. The germline V gene has CDR1 GTSNPN and CDR2 SVGIG (reference sequence). There are 15 residues in the CDR3. Trimming shortened V by 2 bases and J by 0 bases, and 8 bases separated the two germline ends.

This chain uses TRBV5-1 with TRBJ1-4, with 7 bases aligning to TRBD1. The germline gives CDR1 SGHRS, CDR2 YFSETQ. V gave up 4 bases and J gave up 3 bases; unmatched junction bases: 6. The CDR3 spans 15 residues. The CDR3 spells CASSPETGSNEKLFF. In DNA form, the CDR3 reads TGCGCCAGCAGCCCAGAGACAGGGTCTAATGAAAAACTGTTTTTT.

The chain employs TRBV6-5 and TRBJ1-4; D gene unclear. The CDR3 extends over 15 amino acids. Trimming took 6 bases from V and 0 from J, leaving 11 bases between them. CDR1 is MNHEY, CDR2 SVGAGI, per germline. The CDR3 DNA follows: TGTGCCAGCAGGAGACGTCGGGCAACTAATGAAAAACTGTTTTTT. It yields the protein CASRRRRATNEKLFF.

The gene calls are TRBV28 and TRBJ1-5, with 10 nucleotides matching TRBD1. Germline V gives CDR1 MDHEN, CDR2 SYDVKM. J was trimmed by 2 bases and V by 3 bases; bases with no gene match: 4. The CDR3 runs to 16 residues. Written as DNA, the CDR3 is TGTGCCAGCAGTTTGTTTGGGACAGGGGGCAATCAGCCCCAGCATTTT. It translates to CASSLFGTGGNQPQHF.

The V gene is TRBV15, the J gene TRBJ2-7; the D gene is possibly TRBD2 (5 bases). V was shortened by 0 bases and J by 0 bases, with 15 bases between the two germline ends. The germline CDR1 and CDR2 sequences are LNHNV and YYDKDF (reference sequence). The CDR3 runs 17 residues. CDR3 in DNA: TGTGCCACCAGCAGAGATGCAGGCGGGTCGAGCTCCTACGAGCAGTACTTC. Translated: CATSRDAGGSSSYEQYF. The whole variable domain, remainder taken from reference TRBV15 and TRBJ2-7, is DAMVIQNPRYQVTQFGKPVTLSCSQTLNHNVMYWYQQKSSQAPKLLFHYYDKDFNNEADTPDNFQSRRPNTSFCFLDIRSPGLGDTAMYLCATSRDAGGSSSYEQYFGPGTRLTVT.

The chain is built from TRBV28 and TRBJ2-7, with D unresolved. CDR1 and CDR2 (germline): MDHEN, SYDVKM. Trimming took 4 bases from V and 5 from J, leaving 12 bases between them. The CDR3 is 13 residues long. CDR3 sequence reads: CASSSDSQHEQYF. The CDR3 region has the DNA TGTGCCAGCAGTTCGGATAGCCAGCACGAGCAGTACTTC. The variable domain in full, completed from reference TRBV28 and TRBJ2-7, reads DVKVTQSSRYLVKRTGEKVFLECVQDMDHENMFWYRQDPGLGLRLIYFSYDVKMKEKGDIPEGYSVSREKKERFSLILESASTNQTSMYLCASSSDSQHEQYFGPGTRLTVT.

The CDR3 sequence is CASSGGQGIGSPLHF. CDR3 nucleotide sequence: TGTGCCAGCAGCGGGGGACAGGGAATCGGTTCACCCCTCCACTTT. V and J are TRBV9 and TRBJ1-6, with 9 positions matching TRBD1. Germline-derived CDR1 and CDR2 are SGDLS and YYNGEE. The CDR3 spans 15 residues. V dropped 3 bases and J dropped 9; count of bases not matched to a gene: 7.

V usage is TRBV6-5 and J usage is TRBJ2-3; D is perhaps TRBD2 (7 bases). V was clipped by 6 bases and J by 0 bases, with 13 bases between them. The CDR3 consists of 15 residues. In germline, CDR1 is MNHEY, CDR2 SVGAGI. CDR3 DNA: TGTGCCAGCAGCCGAGGGGGGGCTAGCACAGATACGCAGTATTTT. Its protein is CASSRGGASTDTQYF.

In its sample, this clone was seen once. In DNA, the CDR3 is TGTGCCAGCAGTTCGGGGACTAGGGCGACAGATACGCAGTATTTT. This translates into CASSSGTRATDTQYF. The rearrangement joins TRBV6-5 to TRBJ2-3; TRBD2 matches 8 bases. The CDR3 has 15 amino acids. The V gene end was trimmed by 4 bases and the J gene end by 3 bases; junction bases not matched to a gene: 6. The germline CDR1 and CDR2 sequences are MNHEY and SVGAGI.

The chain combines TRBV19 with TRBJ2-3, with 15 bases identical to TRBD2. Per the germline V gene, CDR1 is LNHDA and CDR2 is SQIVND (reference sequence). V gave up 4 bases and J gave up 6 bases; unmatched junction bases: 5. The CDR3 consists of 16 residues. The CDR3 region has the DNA TGTGCCAGTAGTACCAGGACTAGCGGGGGGGCTGATACGCAGTATTTT. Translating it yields CASSTRTSGGADTQYF.

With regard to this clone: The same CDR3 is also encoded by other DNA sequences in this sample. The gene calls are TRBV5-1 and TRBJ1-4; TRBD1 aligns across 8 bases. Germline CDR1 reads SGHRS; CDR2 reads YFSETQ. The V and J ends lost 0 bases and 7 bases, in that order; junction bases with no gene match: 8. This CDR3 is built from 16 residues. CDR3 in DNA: TGCGCCAGCAGCTTGGGCGGGACAGGAGGAAGTGAAAAACTGTTTTTT. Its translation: CASSLGGTGGSEKLFF.

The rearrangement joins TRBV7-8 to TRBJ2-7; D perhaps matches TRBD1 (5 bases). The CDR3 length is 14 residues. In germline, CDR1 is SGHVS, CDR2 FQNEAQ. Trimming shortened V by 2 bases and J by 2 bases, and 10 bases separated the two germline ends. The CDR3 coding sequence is TGTGCCAGCAGCTTATCTCCAGGGCCCTACGAGCAGTACTTC. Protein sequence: CASSLSPGPYEQYF.

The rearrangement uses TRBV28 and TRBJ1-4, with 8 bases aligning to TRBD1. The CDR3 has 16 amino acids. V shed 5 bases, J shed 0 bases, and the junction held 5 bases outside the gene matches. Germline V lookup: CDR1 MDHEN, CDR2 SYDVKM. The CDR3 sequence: CASSLDRGTTNEKLFF. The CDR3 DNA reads TGTGCCAGCAGTCTAGACAGGGGTACAACTAATGAAAAACTGTTTTTT.

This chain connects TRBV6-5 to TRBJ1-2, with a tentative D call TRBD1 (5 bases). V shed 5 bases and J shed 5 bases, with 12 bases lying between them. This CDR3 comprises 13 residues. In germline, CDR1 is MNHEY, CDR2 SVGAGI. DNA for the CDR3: TGTGCCAGCAGTGAGACAGATTCGTATGGCTACACCTTC. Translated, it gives CASSETDSYGYTF.

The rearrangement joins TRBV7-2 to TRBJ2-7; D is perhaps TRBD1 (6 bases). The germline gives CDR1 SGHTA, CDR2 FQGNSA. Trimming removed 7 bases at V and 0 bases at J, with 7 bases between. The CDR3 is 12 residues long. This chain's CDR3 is CASKQGSYEQYF. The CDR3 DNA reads TGTGCCAGCAAACAGGGCTCCTACGAGCAGTACTTC. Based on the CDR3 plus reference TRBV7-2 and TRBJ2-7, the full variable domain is GAGVSQSPSNKVTEKGKDVELRCDPISGHTALYWYRQSLGQGLEFLIYFQGNSAPDKSGLPSDRFSAERTGGSVSTLTIQRTQQEDSAVYLCASKQGSYEQYFGPGTRLTVT.

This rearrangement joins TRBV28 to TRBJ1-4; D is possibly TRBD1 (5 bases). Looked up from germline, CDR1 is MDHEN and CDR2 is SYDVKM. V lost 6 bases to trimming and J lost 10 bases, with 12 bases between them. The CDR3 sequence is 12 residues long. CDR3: CASSLTQGKLFF. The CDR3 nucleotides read TGTGCCAGCAGCTTAACCCAGGGAAAACTGTTTTTT.

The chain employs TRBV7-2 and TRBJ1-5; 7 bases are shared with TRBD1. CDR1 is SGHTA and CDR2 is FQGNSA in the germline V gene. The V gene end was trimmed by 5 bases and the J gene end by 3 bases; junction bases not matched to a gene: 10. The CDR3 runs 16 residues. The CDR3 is CASSGGGQRDNQPQHF. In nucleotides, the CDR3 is TGTGCCAGCAGCGGAGGGGGACAGAGAGACAATCAGCCCCAGCATTTT.

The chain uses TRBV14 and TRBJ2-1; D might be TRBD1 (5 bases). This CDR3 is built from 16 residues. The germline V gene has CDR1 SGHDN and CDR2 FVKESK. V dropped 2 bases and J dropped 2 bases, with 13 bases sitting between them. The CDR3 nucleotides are TGTGCCAGCAGCCAATTCAAGGGGTCTCCCTACAATGAGCAGTTCTTC. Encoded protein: CASSQFKGSPYNEQFF.

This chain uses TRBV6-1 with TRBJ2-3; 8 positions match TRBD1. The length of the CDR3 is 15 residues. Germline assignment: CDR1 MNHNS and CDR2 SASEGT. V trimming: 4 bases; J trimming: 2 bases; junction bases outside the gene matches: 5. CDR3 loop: CASSGDRGFTDTQYF. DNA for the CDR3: TGTGCCAGCAGTGGAGACAGGGGTTTCACAGATACGCAGTATTTT.

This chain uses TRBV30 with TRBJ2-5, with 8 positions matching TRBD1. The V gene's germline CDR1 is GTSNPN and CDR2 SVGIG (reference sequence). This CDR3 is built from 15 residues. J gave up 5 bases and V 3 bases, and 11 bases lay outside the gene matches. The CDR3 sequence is CAWSAGQGGRETQYF. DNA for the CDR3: TGTGCCTGGAGCGCCGGACAGGGCGGGCGGGAGACCCAGTACTTC.